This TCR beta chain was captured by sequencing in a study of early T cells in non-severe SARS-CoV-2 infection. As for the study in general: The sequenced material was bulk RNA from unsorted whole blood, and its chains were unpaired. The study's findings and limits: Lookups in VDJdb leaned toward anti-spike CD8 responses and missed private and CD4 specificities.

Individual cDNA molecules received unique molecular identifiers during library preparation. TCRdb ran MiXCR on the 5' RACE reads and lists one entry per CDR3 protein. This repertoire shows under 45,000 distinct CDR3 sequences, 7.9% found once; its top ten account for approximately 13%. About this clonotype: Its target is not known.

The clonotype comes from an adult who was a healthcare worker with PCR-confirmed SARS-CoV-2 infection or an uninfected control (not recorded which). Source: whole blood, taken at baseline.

CDR3 coding DNA: TGTGCCAGCTCACCACCGCAGAATAACTATGGCTACACCTTC. Translating gives CASSPPQNNYGYTF. The rearrangement links TRBV18 to TRBJ1-2, with D uncertain. With 0 bases removed from V and 1 base from J, the gap between germline ends came to 6 bases. Germline lookup yields CDR1 KGHSH and CDR2 LQKENI. The CDR3 runs to 14 residues. The variable domain in full, with the rest retrieved from reference TRBV18 and TRBJ1-2, is NAGVMQNPRHLVRRRGQEARLRCSPMKGHSHVYWYRQLPEEGLKFMVYLQKENIIDESGMPKERFSAEFPKEGPSILRIQQVVRGDSAAYFCASSPPQNNYGYTFGSGTRLTVV.